The table lists the clone carrying this T cell receptor (beta chain) with many counts. The protocol was immunoSEQ multiplex PCR, while the TCRdb copy is restricted to in-frame clones and leaves out a portion. Of roughly 61,000 clones in the sample, roughly 70% were seen once. This specimen comes from a study of blood T cell repertoires in COVID-19. Clinical histories supplied by participants themselves formed the basis of cohort assignment. The material sequenced was PBMCs or T cells enriched from blood (not recorded which). The source is a woman aged 55-69 years who had been exposed to COVID-19.

The CDR3 loop reads CASSADRAEPAFF. DNA for the CDR3: TGTGCCAGCTCCGCGGACAGGGCCGAACCAGCTTTCTTT. The V call is TRBV18, the J call TRBJ1-1; 8 bases agree with TRBD1. The CDR3 covers 13 residues. CDR1 is KGHSH, CDR2 LQKENI, per germline. V trimming: 6 bases; J trimming: 10 bases; junction bases outside the gene matches: 10.